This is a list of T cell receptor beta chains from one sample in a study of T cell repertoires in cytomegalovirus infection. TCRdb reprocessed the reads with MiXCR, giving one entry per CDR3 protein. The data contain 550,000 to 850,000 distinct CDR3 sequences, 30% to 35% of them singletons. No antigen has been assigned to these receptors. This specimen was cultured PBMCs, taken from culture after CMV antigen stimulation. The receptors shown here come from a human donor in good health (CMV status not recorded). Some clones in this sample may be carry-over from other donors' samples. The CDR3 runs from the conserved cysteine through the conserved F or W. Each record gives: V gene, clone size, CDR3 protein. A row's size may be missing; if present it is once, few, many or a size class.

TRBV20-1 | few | CSAKQQGFAYEQYF
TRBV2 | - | CARDYEQYF
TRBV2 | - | CASSDRRIGQAKTEQYF
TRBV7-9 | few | CASSPQGAPQHF
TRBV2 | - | CASVPGGSSEQFF
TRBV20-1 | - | CSARGTYEQYF
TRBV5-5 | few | CASSLGRADSGNTIYF
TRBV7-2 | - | CASSFPSRGLITGELFF
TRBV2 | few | CASGGPLREEKLFF
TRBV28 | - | CASSFGDMGDTIYF
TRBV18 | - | CASSTQGRGTDTQYF
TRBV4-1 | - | CASSQPQGGLAGRYEQYF
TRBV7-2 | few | CASSLQGMLSYNEQFF
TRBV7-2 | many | CASSLQGWQPQHF
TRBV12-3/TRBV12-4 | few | CASNGGGPGQPQHF
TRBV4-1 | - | CASSQGQGTYQPQHF
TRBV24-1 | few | CATSDPNAETGGNEQFF
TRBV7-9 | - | CASSLVAGGLSPLHF
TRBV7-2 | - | CASRPPSGANTGELFF
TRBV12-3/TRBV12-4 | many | CASSTPAAGSYNEQFF
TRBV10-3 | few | CATSTGDEQFF
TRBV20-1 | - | CSASYRGREQYF
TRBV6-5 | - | CASSRSRASGTSYEQYF
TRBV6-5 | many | CASRQGYTEAFF
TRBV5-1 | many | CASSARLAGYEQYF
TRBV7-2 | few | CASSLGPSGGETQYF
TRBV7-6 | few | CASSLAYGPSVLRSGF
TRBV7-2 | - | CASSLRGPRINQPQHF
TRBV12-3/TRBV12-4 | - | CASSLAGTNNEQFF
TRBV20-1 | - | CSARTEETQYF
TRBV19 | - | CASSIWDRGSGYTF
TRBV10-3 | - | CAISESIPGSPLHF
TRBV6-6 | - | CASSFLVGQLNQPQHF
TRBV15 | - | CATSRDLTPEQFF
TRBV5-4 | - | CATARASGAVVQPQHF
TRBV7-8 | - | CASSPRRAQGNTIYF
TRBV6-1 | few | CASSVDGTGGNGNEQFF
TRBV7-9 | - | CASSLAEGIPYEQYF
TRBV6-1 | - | CASTLPTGRPGYTF
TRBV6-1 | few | CASSNDGRINQPQHF
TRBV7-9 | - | CASSSGLAGLDTQYF
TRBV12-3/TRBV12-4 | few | CASSLWAGGVEQYF
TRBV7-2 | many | CASSLFQNTDTQYF
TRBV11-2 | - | CASSRDRTGGEQYF
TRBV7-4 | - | CASTPYGLNTEAFF
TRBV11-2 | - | CASSDRVHEQYF
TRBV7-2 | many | CASSSLAGANIQYF
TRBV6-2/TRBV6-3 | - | CASSYRSSYNSPLHF
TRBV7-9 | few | CASGATRDRRQETQYF
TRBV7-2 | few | CASSFGGGAETQYF
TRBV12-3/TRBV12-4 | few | CASSLYGGEQETQYF
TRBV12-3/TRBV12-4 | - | CASSWTIRQETQYF
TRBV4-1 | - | CASSQPLATVASGNTIYF